This entry concerns a single T cell receptor (beta chain). Its antigen is not yet known. Base quality data are lacking; no much larger clone is found one base away. Whole blood was collected in K2EDTA tubes by collaborating institutions according to the institutions' own protocols. For TCRbeta analysis, collaborators shipped samples as frozen whole blood, isolated PBMCs, or DNA extracted from either of those sample types. The sample is drawn from a study of blood T cell repertoires in COVID-19 (dated by TCRdb to 2020 to 2022). Context from the whole study: Samples from collaborators originated in the United States, Italy and Spain and spanned both the acute and convalescent phases of COVID-19. The material from the prospective study consisted of cDNA or gDNA derived from T cells, B-cell-depleted T cells, or PBMCs. Deeply sampled blood TCRbeta repertoires from subjects exposed to, actively infected with, or recovered from COVID-19 were included in the dataset. The repertoires were made available in a free public database intended to serve as a resource for research on the immune response to SARS-CoV-2. The samples were drawn from the first 160 participants of the ongoing ImmuneRACE study and from under 1,500 subjects provided by 6 global collaborators. HLA class I and class II types, where available, came from metadata supplied by the sample provider rather than from assay-based typing. A de-identified subject ID, COVID-19 status, age in years and sex were almost always included in the sample metadata.

Including the terminal cysteine and phenylalanine, the CDR3 comprises 13 residues. Solely the CDR3 DNA is kept, with 39 bases framed from the first base. At the junction V is shortened by 3 bases and J by 3 bases, with 6 bases in between. The germline V gene (reference sequence) supplies CDR1 LNHDA and CDR2 SQIVND. The paper's findings and limits, for the study overall: Clinical and demographic metadata were provided uncurated, with the amount varying by source and participant.

The immunoSEQ Assay, a bias-controlled multiplex PCR, was used to amplify TCRbeta CDR3 regions from genomic DNA. In the source study's methods: Nucleated cell counts per sample were estimated from amplification of reference gene primers within the assay. To quantify the absolute abundance of each unique TCRbeta CDR3 rearrangement, sequence reads were collapsed and filtered. Productive Simpson clonality was computed per sample as the square root of Simpson's diversity index over productive rearrangements. Entries here come from immuneACCESS through TCRdb and include only in-frame sequences with V and J called. Some clones fail to appear in such tables; in the studies checked, an unresolved V gene covers under half of the shortfall, and the cause of the remainder is unknown. That table is the source of V, J and clone size, and D and trimming were worked out from the DNA. The sample has roughly 240,000 clones on record, 65% to 90% of them singletons. The ten biggest clones cover around 5% of the sample.

The TCR sequence derives from a woman aged 70-85 years with acute or convalescent COVID-19. Recombination connected TRBV19 to TRBJ1-5; the D gene lacks a confident call. Sequencing was performed on peripheral blood. The CDR3 reads CASSMGFNQPQHF. The sequenced DNA: TGTGCCAGTAGTATGGGCTTCAATCAGCCCCAGCATTTT.